This T cell receptor beta chain was identified during a study of T cell changes during pregnancy in multiple sclerosis. The count of this clone is one. The germline gives CDR1 SGDLS, CDR2 YYNGEE. The CDR3 is 19 amino acids. Losses at the gene ends were 3 bases for V and 0 bases for J; bases not matched to a gene: 13. Assay: immunoSEQ multiplex PCR; the TCRdb copy retains only in-frame clones and omits some. Counted here are approximately 130,000 clones, roughly 95% occurring once; the ten biggest clones make up approximately 0.45%. This receptor was identified in a female donor with multiple sclerosis, enrolled in a pregnancy study. The sequencing here drew on peripheral blood, taken after pregnancy. The chain recombines TRBV9 with TRBJ2-1, with 9 bases that match TRBD2. The CDR3 region has the DNA TGTGCCAGCAGCGCCCCCGGTACTAGCGGGTTAAGCTCCTACAATGAGCAGTTCTTC. The encoded protein is CASSAPGTSGLSSYNEQFF. The variable domain in full, completed from reference TRBV9 and TRBJ2-1, reads DSGVTQTPKHLITATGQRVTLRCSPRSGDLSVYWYQQSLDQGLQFLIQYYNGEERAKGNILERFSAQQFPDLHSELNLSSLELGDSALYFCASSAPGTSGLSSYNEQFFGPGTRLTVL.